Listed below are T cell receptor beta chains from one sample, sequenced in a study of T cell responses to AZD1222 COVID-19 vaccine. Data came from immunoSEQ multiplex PCR; TCRdb stores just in-frame clones and leaves some out. In the table there are approximately 110,000 clones, 88% of which are singletons. The material sequenced was peripheral blood, taken 28 days after the second AZD1222 dose. These receptor sequences come from an adult who received the AZD1222 COVID-19 vaccine. CDR3s include the opening cysteine and the closing phenylalanine or tryptophan. The D gene is left open where the match is weak. Rows may omit the clone size; those that give it use once, few, many or a size class.

D gene: .; clone size: .; J gene: TRBJ2-5; CDR3 length: 14; V gene: TRBV5-1; CDR3 DNA: TGCGCCAGCAGCTCCACAGGGTCGGGCGAGACCCAGTACTTC; CDR3 protein: CASSSTGSGETQYF
D gene: .; clone size: .; J gene: TRBJ2-5; CDR3 length: 13; V gene: TRBV4-3; CDR3 DNA: TGCGCCAGCAGCCACCAGGGAGGAGAGACCCAGTACTTC; CDR3 protein: CASSHQGGETQYF
D gene: .; clone size: few; J gene: TRBJ1-4; CDR3 length: 15; V gene: TRBV6-6; CDR3 DNA: TGTGCCAGCAGTTACTTCTCCAATCTCGGTGAAAAACTGTTTTTT; CDR3 protein: CASSYFSNLGEKLFF
D gene: .; clone size: .; J gene: TRBJ1-6; CDR3 length: 14; V gene: TRBV3-1/TRBV3-2; CDR3 DNA: TGTGCCAGCAGCCAAGCACAGAATAATTCACCCCTCCACTTT; CDR3 protein: CASSQAQNNSPLHF
D gene: TRBD1; clone size: .; J gene: TRBJ1-2; CDR3 length: 13; V gene: TRBV6-5; CDR3 DNA: TGTGCCAGCAGGGAGGGGGCAAGGTATGGCTACACCTTC; CDR3 protein: CASREGARYGYTF
D gene: .; clone size: .; J gene: TRBJ1-5; CDR3 length: 14; V gene: TRBV5-1; CDR3 DNA: TGCGCCAGCAGCTGGGACGGTAGCAATCAGCCCCAGCATTTT; CDR3 protein: CASSWDGSNQPQHF
D gene: .; clone size: .; J gene: TRBJ1-6; CDR3 length: 16; V gene: TRBV5-1; CDR3 DNA: TGCGCCAGCAGGGCCCTGACGGACCGAAATAATTCACCCCTCCACTTT; CDR3 protein: CASRALTDRNNSPLHF
D gene: TRBD1; clone size: .; J gene: TRBJ2-1; CDR3 length: 17; V gene: TRBV5-1; CDR3 DNA: TGCGCCAGCAGCTCTTTTGATGGGCCGGGACAGGAAAATGAGCAGTTCTTC; CDR3 protein: CASSSFDGPGQENEQFF
D gene: TRBD2; clone size: .; J gene: TRBJ2-5; CDR3 length: 13; V gene: TRBV6-4; CDR3 DNA: TGTGCCAGCTCAAGCGGGGCCGGGGAGACCCAGTACTTC; CDR3 protein: CASSSGAGETQYF
D gene: .; clone size: .; J gene: TRBJ1-4; CDR3 length: 15; V gene: TRBV4-2; CDR3 DNA: TGTGCCAGCAGCCAAGAGGAGAGTTATAATGAAAAACTGTTTTTT; CDR3 protein: CASSQEESYNEKLFF
D gene: TRBD1; clone size: .; J gene: TRBJ1-5; CDR3 length: 20; V gene: TRBV28; CDR3 DNA: TGTGCCAGCAGTTTCCCTGGGGACAGGGGGTTTATAGCTAGCAATCAGCCCCAGCATTTT; CDR3 protein: CASSFPGDRGFIASNQPQHF
D gene: TRBD2; clone size: .; J gene: TRBJ2-1; CDR3 length: 15; V gene: TRBV7-3; CDR3 DNA: TGTGCCAGCAGCTTGACGGGGGGTAACTACAATGAGCAGTTCTTC; CDR3 protein: CASSLTGGNYNEQFF
D gene: .; clone size: once; J gene: TRBJ2-7; CDR3 length: 12; V gene: TRBV2; CDR3 DNA: TGTGCCAGCAGTGAAATGGGCTACGAGCAGTACTTC; CDR3 protein: CASSEMGYEQYF
D gene: .; clone size: once; J gene: TRBJ1-5; CDR3 length: 13; V gene: TRBV12-3/TRBV12-4; CDR3 DNA: TGTGCCAGCAGTTTGACAGGCAATCAGCCCCAGCATTTT; CDR3 protein: CASSLTGNQPQHF
D gene: .; clone size: .; J gene: TRBJ2-7; CDR3 length: 14; V gene: TRBV14; CDR3 DNA: TGTGCCAGCAGCCAAGAAGGGGGGCGACAACGCCAGTACTTC; CDR3 protein: CASSQEGGRQRQYF
D gene: .; clone size: .; J gene: TRBJ2-5; CDR3 length: 14; V gene: TRBV6-2/TRBV6-3; CDR3 DNA: TGTGCCAGCAGCGCGGGCCCGTACCAAGAGACCCAGTACTTC; CDR3 protein: CASSAGPYQETQYF
D gene: .; clone size: .; J gene: TRBJ2-3; CDR3 length: 14; V gene: TRBV4-3; CDR3 DNA: TGCGCCAGCAGCCAAGATTCGGACGACTCATCGCAGTATTTT; CDR3 protein: CASSQDSDDSSQYF
D gene: .; clone size: .; J gene: TRBJ1-2; CDR3 length: 11; V gene: TRBV19; CDR3 DNA: TGTGCCAGTACCAACGCCTATGGCTACACCTTC; CDR3 protein: CASTNAYGYTF
D gene: TRBD1; clone size: .; J gene: TRBJ2-5; CDR3 length: 12; V gene: TRBV12-3/TRBV12-4; CDR3 DNA: TGTGCCAGCAGCAAGGACAGGGAGACCCAGTACTTC; CDR3 protein: CASSKDRETQYF
D gene: TRBD2; clone size: .; J gene: TRBJ2-5; CDR3 length: 13; V gene: TRBV7-9; CDR3 DNA: TGTGCCAGCACCGGAGATCTAGCGGGGCCCCAGTACTTC; CDR3 protein: CASTGDLAGPQYF
D gene: .; clone size: .; J gene: TRBJ1-1; CDR3 length: 14; V gene: TRBV9; CDR3 DNA: TGTGCCAGCAGCCCCCGTCAGGAGCTCACTGAAGCTTTCTTT; CDR3 protein: CASSPRQELTEAFF
D gene: .; clone size: .; J gene: TRBJ1-5; CDR3 length: 13; V gene: TRBV10-2; CDR3 DNA: TGCGCCAGCAGTAGCATGGGCAATCAGCCCCAGCATTTT; CDR3 protein: CASSSMGNQPQHF
D gene: .; clone size: .; J gene: TRBJ1-2; CDR3 length: 14; V gene: TRBV3-1/TRBV3-2; CDR3 DNA: TGTGCCAGCAGCCACCCCGACAGAAGCTATGGCTACACCTTC; CDR3 protein: CASSHPDRSYGYTF
D gene: .; clone size: once; J gene: TRBJ2-1; CDR3 length: 9; V gene: TRBV24-1; CDR3 DNA: TGTGCCACCAGCGGGATTCTGTTCTTC; CDR3 protein: CATSGILFF
D gene: TRBD1; clone size: .; J gene: TRBJ1-2; CDR3 length: 14; V gene: TRBV19; CDR3 DNA: TGTGCCAGTAGCAAACAGGGGTTCAACTATGGCTACACCTTC; CDR3 protein: CASSKQGFNYGYTF
D gene: .; clone size: few; J gene: TRBJ1-5; CDR3 length: 13; V gene: TRBV12-3/TRBV12-4; CDR3 DNA: TGTGCCAGCAGTTTGATGGGGGGGCAGCCCCAGCATTTT; CDR3 protein: CASSLMGGQPQHF
D gene: .; clone size: .; J gene: TRBJ2-7; CDR3 length: 19; V gene: TRBV6-2/TRBV6-3; CDR3 DNA: TGTGCCAGCAGTTACTCGTATGACGTGTTATCGAGGGGAGCTTACGAGCAGTACTTC; CDR3 protein: CASSYSYDVLSRGAYEQYF
D gene: .; clone size: .; J gene: TRBJ1-2; CDR3 length: 13; V gene: TRBV28; CDR3 DNA: TGTGCCAGCAGTTTATCACAGCGCTATGGCTACACCTTC; CDR3 protein: CASSLSQRYGYTF
D gene: .; clone size: .; J gene: TRBJ2-2; CDR3 length: 16; V gene: TRBV7-8; CDR3 DNA: TGTGCCAGCAGCTTAGGACAGATCGGCCTCACCGGGGAGCTGTTTTTT; CDR3 protein: CASSLGQIGLTGELFF
D gene: TRBD2; clone size: .; J gene: TRBJ2-3; CDR3 length: 17; V gene: TRBV6-1; CDR3 DNA: TGTGCCAGCAGTGAAGCGACTAGCGGGGGGGCTATACGTACGCAGTATTTT; CDR3 protein: CASSEATSGGAIRTQYF
D gene: TRBD1; clone size: .; J gene: TRBJ1-2; CDR3 length: 14; V gene: TRBV25-1; CDR3 DNA: TGTGCCAGCATGCCGGCAGGGGGCTACTATGGCTACACCTTC; CDR3 protein: CASMPAGGYYGYTF
D gene: .; clone size: .; J gene: TRBJ1-2; CDR3 length: 15; V gene: TRBV6-5; CDR3 DNA: TGTGCCAGCAGGCGATTAACGGCAGGCGACTATGGCTACACCTTC; CDR3 protein: CASRRLTAGDYGYTF
D gene: .; clone size: .; J gene: TRBJ1-1; CDR3 length: 14; V gene: TRBV6-1; CDR3 DNA: TGTGCCAGCAGTGAAGACGGAGGACGTACTGAAGCTTTCTTT; CDR3 protein: CASSEDGGRTEAFF
D gene: .; clone size: .; J gene: TRBJ2-2; CDR3 length: 12; V gene: TRBV19; CDR3 DNA: TGTGCCAGTAGTATGAACCGCTGGGAGCTGTTTTTT; CDR3 protein: CASSMNRWELFF
D gene: .; clone size: .; J gene: TRBJ1-1; CDR3 length: 13; V gene: TRBV5-4; CDR3 DNA: TGTGCCAGCAGCCCCGGCAGGGTCCCTGAAGCTTTCTTT; CDR3 protein: CASSPGRVPEAFF
D gene: TRBD1; clone size: once; J gene: TRBJ1-1; CDR3 length: 15; V gene: TRBV4-3; CDR3 DNA: TGCGCCAGCAGCCAACGACAGGGGATGAACACTGAAGCTTTCTTT; CDR3 protein: CASSQRQGMNTEAFF
D gene: TRBD1; clone size: .; J gene: TRBJ2-1; CDR3 length: 20; V gene: TRBV14; CDR3 DNA: TGTGCCAGCAGCCATTCCGGGACAGGGCCCCCCCGGTACGCCTACAATGAGCAGTTCTTC; CDR3 protein: CASSHSGTGPPRYAYNEQFF
D gene: .; clone size: .; J gene: TRBJ1-2; CDR3 length: 13; V gene: TRBV18; CDR3 DNA: TGTGCCAGCTCACCAGCACCTAACTATGGCTACACCTTC; CDR3 protein: CASSPAPNYGYTF
D gene: TRBD1; clone size: .; J gene: TRBJ1-1; CDR3 length: 13; V gene: TRBV6-2/TRBV6-3; CDR3 DNA: TGTGCCAGCAGTTATTACGGACAGGGGGAAGCTTTCTTT; CDR3 protein: CASSYYGQGEAFF
D gene: TRBD2; clone size: .; J gene: TRBJ2-5; CDR3 length: 16; V gene: TRBV3-1/TRBV3-2; CDR3 DNA: TGTGCCAGCAGCCAAGACCGGACTAGCGGCGAAGAGACCCAGTACTTC; CDR3 protein: CASSQDRTSGEETQYF
D gene: TRBD1; clone size: .; J gene: TRBJ1-2; CDR3 length: 15; V gene: TRBV6-5; CDR3 DNA: TGTGCCGGACCTAGGACAGGGGGCCCTGGTGAGGGCTACACCTTC; CDR3 protein: CAGPRTGGPGEGYTF
D gene: .; clone size: .; J gene: TRBJ2-7; CDR3 length: 15; V gene: TRBV11-3; CDR3 DNA: TGTGCCAGCAGCCCCACCGGGACTTCTTGGGGCGAGCAGTACTTC; CDR3 protein: CASSPTGTSWGEQYF
D gene: .; clone size: .; J gene: TRBJ1-3; CDR3 length: 14; V gene: TRBV6-5; CDR3 DNA: TGTGCCAGCAGCACCTTATCGATCGGAAACACCATATATTTT; CDR3 protein: CASSTLSIGNTIYF
D gene: .; clone size: .; J gene: TRBJ2-2; CDR3 length: 13; V gene: TRBV28; CDR3 DNA: TGTGCCAGCAGTGTACAGGGAATCGGGGAGCTGTTTTTT; CDR3 protein: CASSVQGIGELFF
D gene: .; clone size: .; J gene: TRBJ2-7; CDR3 length: 12; V gene: TRBV7-8; CDR3 DNA: TGTGCCAGCAGCTTAGTCGTCTACGAGCAGTACTTC; CDR3 protein: CASSLVVYEQYF
D gene: .; clone size: .; J gene: TRBJ2-7; CDR3 length: 13; V gene: TRBV29-1; CDR3 DNA: TGCAGCGTTGAGAACGGGGTCACCTACGAGCAGTACTTC; CDR3 protein: CSVENGVTYEQYF
D gene: TRBD1; clone size: .; J gene: TRBJ2-5; CDR3 length: 14; V gene: TRBV2; CDR3 DNA: TGTGCCAGCAGATATACAGGGGGCCAAGAGACCCAGTACTTC; CDR3 protein: CASRYTGGQETQYF
D gene: TRBD2; clone size: .; J gene: TRBJ2-1; CDR3 length: 18; V gene: TRBV27; CDR3 DNA: TGTGCCAGCAGTTTATCTTCTTGGCTAGCGGGCTTTATGGATGAGCAGTTCTTC; CDR3 protein: CASSLSSWLAGFMDEQFF
D gene: .; clone size: .; J gene: TRBJ1-1; CDR3 length: 11; V gene: TRBV29-1; CDR3 DNA: TGCAGCGTTGCCCCTAACACTGAAGCTTTCTTT; CDR3 protein: CSVAPNTEAFF
D gene: .; clone size: .; J gene: TRBJ1-2; CDR3 length: 13; V gene: TRBV7-9; CDR3 DNA: TGTGCCAGCAGCTTAGTGCAGAGTTATGGCTACACCTTC; CDR3 protein: CASSLVQSYGYTF
D gene: .; clone size: .; J gene: TRBJ1-1; CDR3 length: 11; V gene: TRBV19; CDR3 DNA: TGTGCCAGTAGTATACTGGGCAGGGCTTTCTTT; CDR3 protein: CASSILGRAFF
D gene: .; clone size: .; J gene: TRBJ1-2; CDR3 length: 13; V gene: TRBV13; CDR3 DNA: TGTGCCAGCAGTCCAGCTAATAACTATGGCTACACCTTC; CDR3 protein: CASSPANNYGYTF
D gene: .; clone size: .; J gene: TRBJ1-5; CDR3 length: 13; V gene: TRBV6-5; CDR3 DNA: TGTGCCAGCAAGGACGGAGCCAATCAGCCCCAGCATTTT; CDR3 protein: CASKDGANQPQHF
D gene: .; clone size: .; J gene: TRBJ2-3; CDR3 length: 12; V gene: TRBV7-2; CDR3 DNA: TGTGCCAGCAGCCACGGGCCAGATACGCAGTATTTT; CDR3 protein: CASSHGPDTQYF
D gene: .; clone size: .; J gene: TRBJ2-3; CDR3 length: 16; V gene: TRBV19; CDR3 DNA: TGTGCCAGTAGTACACAGGGGACGGGGGGCACAGATACGCAGTATTTT; CDR3 protein: CASSTQGTGGTDTQYF
D gene: .; clone size: .; J gene: TRBJ2-1; CDR3 length: 17; V gene: TRBV9; CDR3 DNA: TGTGCCAGCAGCGTAGGGGAGAGGGCGACTTCCTACAATGAGCAGTTCTTC; CDR3 protein: CASSVGERATSYNEQFF
D gene: .; clone size: .; J gene: TRBJ2-7; CDR3 length: 15; V gene: TRBV28; CDR3 DNA: TGTGCCAGCAGTTCGTCAGAGGATACGTACTACGAGCAGTACTTC; CDR3 protein: CASSSSEDTYYEQYF
D gene: .; clone size: .; J gene: TRBJ2-1; CDR3 length: 14; V gene: TRBV4-3; CDR3 DNA: TGCGCCAGCAGCCAAGGGAGCTTATTTGGTGAGCAGTTCTTC; CDR3 protein: CASSQGSLFGEQFF
D gene: .; clone size: .; J gene: TRBJ1-2; CDR3 length: 12; V gene: TRBV11-2; CDR3 DNA: TGTGCCAGCAGCTTGGACAGCTATGGCTACACCTTC; CDR3 protein: CASSLDSYGYTF